This T cell receptor beta chain comes out of a study of CD8+ T cells in alopecia areata. This clone was seen a few times. Indicated treatment: oral pan-JAK inhibitor, 5-10 mg twice daily. RNA extraction was followed by reverse transcription into cDNA, which acted as the sequencing template. The table came from immunoSEQ multiplex PCR; TCRdb's copy has only in-frame clones and leaves some out. The sample holds fewer than 250,000 clones, around two fifths seen once. This sample comprised CD4+ T cells sorted from blood, obtained between weeks 30 and 35, from a patient treated with tofacitinib. The clonotype originates from a human donor with alopecia areata.

In DNA, the CDR3 is TGTGCCAGCAGCGCGAGGACAGTTGGGGCTGAAGCTTTCTTT. Its protein is CASSARTVGAEAFF. The chain links TRBV9 to TRBJ1-1; a weak D match, TRBD1 (6 bases). Germline V gene sequence: CDR1 SGDLS, CDR2 YYNGEE. This CDR3 contains 14 residues. Trimming pared 3 bases from V and 6 bases from J, leaving 15 bases between.